A single sample gave rise to the 30 T cell receptor beta chains below, sequenced in a study of blood T cell repertoires in COVID-19. Method: immunoSEQ multiplex PCR; TCRdb's copy keeps in-frame clones and lacks some. Of some 130,000 clones in the sample, approximately 74% are singletons; the top ten hold 1.5% to 2%. Sequences were obtained from peripheral blood. All receptors come from a woman between 65 and 79 years old with acute or convalescent COVID-19.

The V gene is TRBV19, the J gene TRBJ2-2, with TRBD1 matching 7 bases. The CDR3 contains 14 residues. Germline V gives CDR1 LNHDA, CDR2 SQIVND (reference sequence). J lost 3 bases, V lost 6 bases, and 4 bases had no gene match. CDR3 region: CASRMQGDTGELFF. The CDR3 region has the DNA TGTGCCAGTAGAATGCAGGGGGACACCGGGGAGCTGTTTTTT.

This clone was counted between two and nine times. This chain's CDR3 is CAISSDRGLSRPMNTEAFF. The CDR3 nucleotides read TGTGCCATCAGCTCGGACAGGGGCTTGTCCCGACCCATGAACACTGAAGCTTTCTTT. The chain employs TRBV10-3 and TRBJ1-1, with 9 bases matching TRBD1. The CDR3 totals 19 residues. With V trimmed by 6 bases and J by 0 bases, 17 bases remained unmatched. Germline CDR1 ENHRY, CDR2 SYGVKD.

The CDR3 nucleotides are TGTGCCAGCAGCTTGCGTGCGCAGAGCCTACTAGCGGCCGAGCAGTTCTTC. Protein sequence: CASSLRAQSLLAAEQFF. The chain couples TRBV5-6 to TRBJ2-1, with 8 bases lining up with TRBD2. V gave up 1 base and J gave up 10 bases; unmatched junction bases: 16. The length of the CDR3 is 17 residues. Germline V gene lookup returns CDR1 SGHDT and CDR2 YYEEEE.

The V and J genes are TRBV10-3 and TRBJ1-4; the match to TRBD1 covers 8 bases. The CDR3 has 14 amino acids. The V segment lost 2 bases and the J segment 8 bases; nucleotides outside the gene matches: 4. Germline V gives CDR1 ENHRY, CDR2 SYGVKD. The CDR3 sequence: CAISERQGAEKLFF. CDR3 bases: TGTGCCATCAGTGAGAGGCAGGGGGCGGAAAAACTGTTTTTT.

The rearrangement links TRBV6-2 or TRBV6-3 to TRBJ1-1, with 8 nucleotides matching TRBD1. The CDR3 is 16 amino acids. J lost 4 bases, V lost 2 bases, and 9 bases had no gene match. Germline V gene sequence: CDR1 MNHEY, CDR2 SVGEGT. The CDR3 DNA reads as TGTGCCAGCAGTTACGGGGCAGGGGGCTCGGGCACTGAAGCTTTCTTT. Residues: CASSYGAGGSGTEAFF.

The rearrangement uses TRBV28 and TRBJ1-4, with a possible D match to TRBD1 (6 bases). The CDR3 runs 16 residues. Germline CDR1 MDHEN, CDR2 SYDVKM. The germline V and J ends were trimmed by 5 bases and 3 bases, with 16 bases remaining between them. CDR3 protein: CASSEYSGAPNEKLFF. CDR3 nucleotides: TGTGCCAGCAGTGAATACTCAGGGGCCCCTAATGAAAAACTGTTTTTT. The full variable domain, rest sourced from reference TRBV28 and TRBJ1-4, is DVKVTQSSRYLVKRTGEKVFLECVQDMDHENMFWYRQDPGLGLRLIYFSYDVKMKEKGDIPEGYSVSREKKERFSLILESASTNQTSMYLCASSEYSGAPNEKLFFGSGTQLSVL.

This clone was seen more than once but under ten times. V and J are TRBV6-5 and TRBJ2-5, with D perhaps matching TRBD1 (6 bases). V shed 7 bases and J shed 4 bases, with 16 bases lying between them. This CDR3 is built from 14 residues. CDR1 and CDR2 from the germline V gene are MNHEY and SVGAGI. The CDR3 here is CASTRTDVRETQYF. CDR3 DNA sequence: TGTGCCAGCACTCGGACAGACGTTCGAGAGACCCAGTACTTC.

This sequence joins TRBV11-2 and TRBJ2-7, with 10 nucleotides matching TRBD1. Trimming at V came to 7 bases and at J to 7 bases, leaving 7 bases not matched to a gene. The CDR3 has 13 residues. Germline V gene data show CDR1 as SGHAT and CDR2 as FQNNGV. This chain's CDR3 is CASTRDRGGEQYF. CDR3 in DNA: TGTGCCAGCACCCGGGACAGGGGTGGAGAGCAGTACTTC.

The chain combines TRBV30 with TRBJ1-5; D not certain. Germline CDR1 is GTSNPN and CDR2 is SVGIG (reference sequence). The CDR3 covers 13 residues. Trimming shortened V by 2 bases and J by 4 bases, and 9 bases separated the two germline ends. CDR3 residues: CAWSPRGNQPQHF. CDR3 in DNA: TGTGCCTGGAGTCCTCGGGGAAATCAGCCCCAGCATTTT.

The chain links TRBV15 to TRBJ1-2, with D possibly matching TRBD1 (5 bases). Germline assignment: CDR1 LNHNV and CDR2 YYDKDF (reference sequence). The V and J ends lost 1 base and 2 bases respectively, with 8 bases between them. CDR3 size: 14 residues. The CDR3 here is CATSRGRGNYGYTF. The CDR3 DNA follows: TGTGCCACCAGCAGAGGAAGGGGAAACTATGGCTACACCTTC.

The genes are TRBV7-2 and TRBJ2-7; TRBD2 matches at 16 bases. Germline lookup yields CDR1 SGHTA and CDR2 FQGNSA. The CDR3 is 18 residues long. V shed 2 bases and J 4 bases; nucleotides not matched to a gene: 8. The CDR3 bases are TGTGCCAGCAGCTTAACCGGGACTAGCGGGGGGGCACTTTACGAGCAGTACTTC. This sequence encodes CASSLTGTSGGALYEQYF.

The chain couples TRBV27 to TRBJ1-1, with D perhaps matching TRBD1 (6 bases). Germline V CDR1 and CDR2: MNHEY, SMNVEV (reference sequence). This CDR3 region has 14 residues. The germline V and J ends were trimmed by 7 bases and 3 bases, with 15 bases remaining between them. Written as DNA, the CDR3 is TGTGCCAGCACCAAAACAGGGTTGGACACTGAAGCTTTCTTT. This codes for CASTKTGLDTEAFF.

In this sample, this clone turned up a few times. DNA of the CDR3: TGTGCCAGCAGCTTAGAGACTACGGGACTGTTTTTT. As protein: CASSLETTGLFF. The chain is built from TRBV7-9 and TRBJ1-4; the D is unclear. Trimming pared 1 base from V and 13 bases from J, leaving 10 bases between. CDR3 length: 12 residues. From germline, CDR1 is SEHNR and CDR2 FQNEAQ (reference sequence).

The chain carries TRBV12-5 and TRBJ2-1, with D tentatively TRBD2 (6 bases). Germline V gene data show CDR1 as LGHNT and CDR2 as FRNRAP. The germline V and J ends were trimmed by 6 bases and 4 bases, with 13 bases remaining between them. The CDR3 has 14 residues. CDR3 nucleotide sequence: TGTGCTAGTGGGACGGGAGACACTTACAATGAGCAGTTCTTC. Protein sequence: CASGTGDTYNEQFF.

This clone has at least ten counts. This chain joins TRBV5-1 and TRBJ2-1; 12 bases fit TRBD2. Germline V gene sequence: CDR1 SGHRS, CDR2 YFSETQ. The CDR3 runs to 16 residues. V was clipped by 0 bases and J by 7 bases; unmatched bases: 5. The CDR3 bases are TGCGCCAGCAGCTTGGATCCCGGACTAGCGGGGAATGAGCAGTTCTTC. Translation: CASSLDPGLAGNEQFF.

The chain couples TRBV20-1 to TRBJ1-5; weak D call: TRBD1 (5 bases). Per germline, CDR1 DFQATT and CDR2 SNEGSKA (reference sequence). V was cut by 3 bases and J by 7 bases, with 16 bases left in between. The CDR3 covers 14 residues. The CDR3 nucleotides read TGCAGTGCTAGTGGGCAGGGAGGAAGGCAGCCCCAGCATTTT. Its protein is CSASGQGGRQPQHF.

The chain employs TRBV6-2 or TRBV6-3 and TRBJ1-1; the D gene is possibly TRBD1 (6 bases). Germline loops: CDR1 MNHEY, CDR2 SVGEGT. Trimming cost V 4 bases and J 3 bases, with 12 bases left between them. This CDR3 spans 14 amino acids. In DNA form, the CDR3 reads TGTGCCAGCAGTTGGGGCCCAGGGGACACTGAAGCTTTCTTT. This gives the protein CASSWGPGDTEAFF.

V usage is TRBV24-1 and J usage is TRBJ2-2, with D tentatively TRBD1 (5 bases). The V gene lost 5 bases and the J gene lost 5 bases, with 8 bases spanning the gap. The germline V gene encodes CDR1 KGHDR and CDR2 SFDVKD. The CDR3 is 13 residues long. In nucleotides, the CDR3 is TGTGCCACCAGTGCGGCAGGGACCGGGGAGCTGTTTTTT. It translates to CATSAAGTGELFF.

This clone was counted a single time. CDR3 DNA: TGCGCCAGCAGCTTTAACGGGAACAGGGGCCCTAACACTGAAGCTTTCTTT. Translating it yields CASSFNGNRGPNTEAFF. The rearrangement links TRBV5-1 to TRBJ1-1; 7 bases agree with TRBD1. Germline trimming cut 2 bases from V and 2 bases from J; bases unmatched to any gene: 12. CDR1 and CDR2 from the germline V gene are SGHRS and YFSETQ. This CDR3 region has 17 residues.

The chain is built from TRBV11-2 and TRBJ2-3; possible D gene TRBD2, 5 bases. The ends were cut back, 3 bases at V and 0 bases at J, with 7 bases in the middle. CDR1 is SGHAT and CDR2 is FQNNGV in the germline V gene. This CDR3 spans 14 amino acids. The CDR3 coding sequence is TGTGCCAGCAGCTTGAGCGGTAGCACAGATACGCAGTATTTT. Amino acids: CASSLSGSTDTQYF.

This sequence joins TRBV5-4 and TRBJ2-5; possible D gene TRBD2, 6 bases. Per germline, CDR1 SGHNT and CDR2 YYREEE (reference sequence). The ends were cut back, 1 base at V and 3 bases at J, with 13 bases in the middle. The CDR3 is 15 amino acids. The CDR3 DNA is TGTGCCAGCAGCTTGCGGGCCACGGGAGAAGAGACCCAGTACTTC. This translates into CASSLRATGEETQYF.

Only a few counts were recorded for this clone. J is TRBJ1-2 and V is TRBV30; 9 nucleotides line up with TRBD1. Unmatched junction bases numbered 6, after V lost 8 bases and J lost 5 bases. Germline-derived CDR1 and CDR2 are GTSNPN and SVGIG (reference sequence). The CDR3 is 12 amino acids. The CDR3 reads CAGTGGAYGYTF. CDR3 DNA: TGTGCCGGCACAGGGGGCGCGTATGGCTACACCTTC.

The chain joins TRBV5-1 to TRBJ2-7, with 7 bases fitting TRBD1. The CDR3 is made up of 15 amino acids. Germline V gene data show CDR1 as SGHRS and CDR2 as YFSETQ. Trimming at V came to 4 bases and at J to 3 bases, leaving 10 bases not matched to a gene. The CDR3 loop is CASSATGFGNYEQYF. DNA of the CDR3: TGCGCCAGCAGCGCGACAGGGTTTGGGAACTACGAGCAGTACTTC.

The chain recombines TRBV9 with TRBJ1-6, with 7 bases that match TRBD1. Trimming removed 3 bases from V and 4 bases from J; junction bases left unmatched: 1. This CDR3 is built from 14 residues. Germline assignment: CDR1 SGDLS and CDR2 YYNGEE. The CDR3 coding sequence is TGTGCCAGCAGCGCGGGACAGTATAATTCACCCCTCCACTTT. Amino acid sequence: CASSAGQYNSPLHF.

This chain joins TRBV9 and TRBJ2-5; 7 nucleotides match TRBD2. This CDR3 spans 18 amino acids. CDR1 is SGDLS and CDR2 is YYNGEE in the germline V gene. Germline trimming cut 4 bases from V and 1 base from J; bases unmatched to any gene: 16. The CDR3 here is CASSPKGRAGEPQETQYF. The CDR3 DNA reads TGTGCCAGCAGCCCCAAAGGCCGGGCGGGAGAGCCCCAAGAGACCCAGTACTTC.

This chain uses TRBV28 with TRBJ1-5; D possibly corresponds to TRBD1 (5 bases). CDR1 MDHEN and CDR2 SYDVKM come from the germline V gene. V lost 6 bases, J lost 6 bases, and 15 bases lay in between. The CDR3 runs 14 residues. CDR3 sequence (DNA): TGTGCCAGCAGCCCAGACAGTTTTCGTCAGCCCCAGCATTTT. Encoded protein: CASSPDSFRQPQHF.

The chain joins TRBV19 to TRBJ2-3; 9 nucleotides agree with TRBD1. The CDR3 is 14 residues long. Germline lookup yields CDR1 LNHDA and CDR2 SQIVND (reference sequence). V gave up 10 bases and J gave up 2 bases; unmatched junction bases: 7. CDR3 residues: CATRRDRDTDTQYF. As DNA, the CDR3 is TGTGCCACACGCCGGGACAGGGACACAGATACGCAGTATTTT.

The V call is TRBV28, the J call TRBJ2-7; possibly TRBD2 for D (6 bases). This CDR3 has 15 amino acids. V lost 2 bases and J 2 bases, leaving 13 bases between the germline ends. The V gene's germline CDR1 is MDHEN and CDR2 SYDVKM. CDR3 sequence: CASSLGGLPTYEQYF. CDR3 nucleotide sequence: TGTGCCAGCAGTTTAGGGGGACTCCCTACCTACGAGCAGTACTTC.

This clone was seen a handful of times. V gene TRBV28 combines with J gene TRBJ1-2; D is ambiguous. Germline CDR1 and CDR2: MDHEN and SYDVKM. The V end was cut by 0 bases, the J end by 0 bases, with 8 bases between. The CDR3 covers 15 residues. The CDR3 region is CASSLWVSANYGYTF. For the CDR3, the DNA is TGTGCCAGCAGTTTATGGGTTTCAGCTAACTATGGCTACACCTTC.

The V call is TRBV28, the J call TRBJ1-1; D is perhaps TRBD1 (5 bases). In germline, CDR1 is MDHEN, CDR2 SYDVKM. The V end was cut by 3 bases, the J end by 4 bases, with 15 bases between. This CDR3 contains 15 residues. The chain's CDR3 is CASSLGYWRGTEAFF. For the CDR3, the DNA is TGTGCCAGCAGTTTGGGGTATTGGAGGGGCACTGAAGCTTTCTTT.